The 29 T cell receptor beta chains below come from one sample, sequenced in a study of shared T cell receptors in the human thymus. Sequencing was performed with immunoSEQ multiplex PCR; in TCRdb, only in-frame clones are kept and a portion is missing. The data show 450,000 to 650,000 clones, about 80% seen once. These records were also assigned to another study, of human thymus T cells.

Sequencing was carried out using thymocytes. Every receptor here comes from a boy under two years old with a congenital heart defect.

For the CDR3, the DNA is TGCGCCAGCAGCACCGGAGGGGACGAGCAGTACTTC. It is translated as CASSTGGDEQYF. This rearrangement joins TRBV5-1 to TRBJ2-7; a weak D match, TRBD2 (6 bases). V lost 4 bases, J lost 5 bases, and 10 bases lay in between. CDR3 length equals 12 residues. The germline gives CDR1 SGHRS, CDR2 YFSETQ.

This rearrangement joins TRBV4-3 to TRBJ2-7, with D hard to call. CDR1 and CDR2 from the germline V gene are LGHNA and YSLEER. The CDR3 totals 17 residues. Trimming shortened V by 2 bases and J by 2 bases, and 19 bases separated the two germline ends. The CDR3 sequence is CASSQSLALDPPYEQYF. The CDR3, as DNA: TGCGCCAGCAGCCAATCCTTGGCTCTAGATCCCCCCTACGAGCAGTACTTC.

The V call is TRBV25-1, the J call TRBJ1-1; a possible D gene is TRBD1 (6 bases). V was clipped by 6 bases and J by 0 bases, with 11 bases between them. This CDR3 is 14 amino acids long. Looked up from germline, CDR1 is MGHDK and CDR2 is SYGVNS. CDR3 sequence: CASSSTGMNTEAFF. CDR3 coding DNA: TGTGCCAGCAGCTCGACAGGAATGAACACTGAAGCTTTCTTT.

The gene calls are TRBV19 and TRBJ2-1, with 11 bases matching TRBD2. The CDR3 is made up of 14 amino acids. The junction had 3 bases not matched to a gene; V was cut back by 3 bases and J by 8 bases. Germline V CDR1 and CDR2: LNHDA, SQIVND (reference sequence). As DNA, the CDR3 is TGTGCCAGTAGTATCCCGGGACTAGCGGATGAGCAGTTCTTC. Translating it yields CASSIPGLADEQFF.

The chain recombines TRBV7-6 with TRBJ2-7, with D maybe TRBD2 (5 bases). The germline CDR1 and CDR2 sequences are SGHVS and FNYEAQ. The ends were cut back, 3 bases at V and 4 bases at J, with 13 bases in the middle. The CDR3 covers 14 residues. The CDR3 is CASSFSGEGYEQYF. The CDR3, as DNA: TGTGCCAGCAGCTTCTCCGGGGAAGGGTACGAGCAGTACTTC.

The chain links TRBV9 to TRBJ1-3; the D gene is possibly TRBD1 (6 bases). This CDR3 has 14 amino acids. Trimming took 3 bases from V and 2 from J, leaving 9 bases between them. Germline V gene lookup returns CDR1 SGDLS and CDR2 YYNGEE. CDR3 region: CASSARTAGNTIYF. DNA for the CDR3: TGTGCCAGCAGCGCCCGGACAGCTGGAAACACCATATATTTT.

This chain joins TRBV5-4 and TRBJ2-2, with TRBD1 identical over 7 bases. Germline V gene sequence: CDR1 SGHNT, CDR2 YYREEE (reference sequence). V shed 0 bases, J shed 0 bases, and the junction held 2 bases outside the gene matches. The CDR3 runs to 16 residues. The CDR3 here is CASSLGQGANTGELFF. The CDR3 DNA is TGTGCCAGCAGCTTGGGACAGGGAGCGAACACCGGGGAGCTGTTTTTT.

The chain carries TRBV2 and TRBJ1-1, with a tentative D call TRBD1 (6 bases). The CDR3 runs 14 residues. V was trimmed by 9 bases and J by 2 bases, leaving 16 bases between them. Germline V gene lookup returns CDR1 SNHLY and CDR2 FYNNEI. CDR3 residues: CASTGHRANTEAFF. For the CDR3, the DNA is TGTGCCAGTACGGGACACCGGGCAAACACTGAAGCTTTCTTT.

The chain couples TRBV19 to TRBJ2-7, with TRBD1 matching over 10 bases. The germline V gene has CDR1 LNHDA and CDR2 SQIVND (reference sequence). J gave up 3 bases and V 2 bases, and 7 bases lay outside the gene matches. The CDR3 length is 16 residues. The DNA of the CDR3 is TGTGCCAGTAGTATATTTCGGGACAGGGGAATCTACGAGCAGTACTTC. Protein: CASSIFRDRGIYEQYF.

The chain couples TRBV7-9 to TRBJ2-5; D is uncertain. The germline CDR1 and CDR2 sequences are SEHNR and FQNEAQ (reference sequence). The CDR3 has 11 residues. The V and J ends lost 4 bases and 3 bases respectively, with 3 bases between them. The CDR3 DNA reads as TGTGCCAGCAGCTCCAAAGAGACCCAGTACTTC. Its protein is CASSSKETQYF.

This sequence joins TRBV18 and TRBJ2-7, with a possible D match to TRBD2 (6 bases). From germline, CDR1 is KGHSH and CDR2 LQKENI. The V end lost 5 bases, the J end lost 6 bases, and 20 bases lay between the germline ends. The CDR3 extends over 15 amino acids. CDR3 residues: CASSGSGRDSAEQYF. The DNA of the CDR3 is TGTGCCAGCTCAGGATCCGGGAGAGACTCCGCCGAGCAGTACTTC.

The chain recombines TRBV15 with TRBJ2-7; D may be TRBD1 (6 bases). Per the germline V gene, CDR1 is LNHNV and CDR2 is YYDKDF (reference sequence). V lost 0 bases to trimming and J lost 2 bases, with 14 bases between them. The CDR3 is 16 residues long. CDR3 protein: CATSREGRKGAYEQYF. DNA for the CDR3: TGTGCCACCAGCAGAGAGGGACGTAAGGGGGCCTACGAGCAGTACTTC.

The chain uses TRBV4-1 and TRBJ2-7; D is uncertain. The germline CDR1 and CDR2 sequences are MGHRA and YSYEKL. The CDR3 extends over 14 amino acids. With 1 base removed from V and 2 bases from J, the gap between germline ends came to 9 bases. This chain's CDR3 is CASSQGAYTYEQYF. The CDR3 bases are TGCGCCAGCAGCCAAGGGGCCTATACCTACGAGCAGTACTTC.

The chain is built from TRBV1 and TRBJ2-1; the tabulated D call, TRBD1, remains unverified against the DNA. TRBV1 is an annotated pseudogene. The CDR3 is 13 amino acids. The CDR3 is CTSARAGVYEQFF. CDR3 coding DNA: TGCACCAGCGCCAGGGCTGGGGTCTATGAGCAGTTCTTC.

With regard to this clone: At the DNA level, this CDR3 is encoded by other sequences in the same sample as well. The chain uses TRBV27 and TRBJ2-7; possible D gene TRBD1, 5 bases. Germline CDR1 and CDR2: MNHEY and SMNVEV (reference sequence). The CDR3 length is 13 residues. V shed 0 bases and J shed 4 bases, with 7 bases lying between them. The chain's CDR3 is CASSLSRVYEQYF. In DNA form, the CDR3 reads TGTGCCAGCAGTTTATCCAGGGTATACGAGCAGTACTTC.

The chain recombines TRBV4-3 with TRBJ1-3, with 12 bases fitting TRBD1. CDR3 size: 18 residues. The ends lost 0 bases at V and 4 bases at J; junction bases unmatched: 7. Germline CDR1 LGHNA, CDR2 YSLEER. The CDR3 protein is CASSQEVRDRGPGNTIYF. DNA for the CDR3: TGCGCCAGCAGCCAAGAGGTTAGGGACAGGGGGCCCGGAAACACCATATATTTT.

CDR3 in DNA: TGTGCCAGCGGCAAGACTAGCGGCTACGAGCAGTACTTC. Protein product: CASGKTSGYEQYF. This sequence joins TRBV27 and TRBJ2-7, with 9 bases identical to TRBD2. After removal of 8 bases from V and 3 bases from J, the junction contained 5 bases not matched to a gene. The CDR3 runs to 13 residues. CDR1 and CDR2 (germline): MNHEY, SMNVEV (reference sequence).

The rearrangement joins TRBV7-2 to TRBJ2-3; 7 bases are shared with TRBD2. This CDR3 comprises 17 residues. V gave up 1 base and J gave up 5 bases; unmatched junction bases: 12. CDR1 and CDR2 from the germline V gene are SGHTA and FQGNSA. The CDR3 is CASSLDSMAGEGDTQYF. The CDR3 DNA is TGTGCCAGCAGCTTAGACTCAATGGCGGGAGAGGGAGATACGCAGTATTTT.

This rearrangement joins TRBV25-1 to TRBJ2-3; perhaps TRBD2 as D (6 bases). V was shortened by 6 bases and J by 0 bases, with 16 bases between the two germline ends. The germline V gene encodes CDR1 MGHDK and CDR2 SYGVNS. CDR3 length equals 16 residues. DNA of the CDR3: TGTGCCAGCAGCGGGGGTGGGCTGTACAGCACAGATACGCAGTATTTT. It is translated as CASSGGGLYSTDTQYF.

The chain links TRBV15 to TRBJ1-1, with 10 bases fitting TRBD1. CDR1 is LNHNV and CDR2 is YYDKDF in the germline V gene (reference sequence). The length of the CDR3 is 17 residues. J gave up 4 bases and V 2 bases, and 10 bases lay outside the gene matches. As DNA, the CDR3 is TGTGCCACCAGCAGATTAAACCGGGACAGGGGAGCCACTGAAGCTTTCTTT. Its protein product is CATSRLNRDRGATEAFF.

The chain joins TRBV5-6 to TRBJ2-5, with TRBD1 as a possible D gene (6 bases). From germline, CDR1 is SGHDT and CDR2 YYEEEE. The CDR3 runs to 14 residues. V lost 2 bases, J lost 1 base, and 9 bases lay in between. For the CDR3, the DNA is TGTGCCAGCAGCTTAAGGACAGCCCAAGAGACCCAGTACTTC. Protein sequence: CASSLRTAQETQYF.

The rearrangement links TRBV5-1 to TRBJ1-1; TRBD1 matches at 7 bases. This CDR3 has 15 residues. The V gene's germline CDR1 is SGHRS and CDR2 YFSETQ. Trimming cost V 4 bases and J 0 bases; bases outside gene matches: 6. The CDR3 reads CASSRQGQMNTEAFF. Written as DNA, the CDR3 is TGCGCCAGCAGCCGGCAGGGACAGATGAACACTGAAGCTTTCTTT.

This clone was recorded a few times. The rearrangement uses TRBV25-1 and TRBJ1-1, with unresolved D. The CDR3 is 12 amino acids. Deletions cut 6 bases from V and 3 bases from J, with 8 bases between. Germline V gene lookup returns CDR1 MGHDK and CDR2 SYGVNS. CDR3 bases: TGTGCCAGCAGGGGCCAGCACACTGAAGCTTTCTTT. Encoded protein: CASRGQHTEAFF.

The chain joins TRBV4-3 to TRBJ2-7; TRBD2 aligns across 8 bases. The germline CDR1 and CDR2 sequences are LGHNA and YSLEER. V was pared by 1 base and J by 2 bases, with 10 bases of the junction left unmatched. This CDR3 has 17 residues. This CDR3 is CASSQATLRREAYEQYF. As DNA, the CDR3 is TGCGCCAGCAGCCAAGCCACCCTCCGGCGGGAGGCCTACGAGCAGTACTTC.

The CDR3 is CAWGRGGIHEQFF. CDR3 sequence (DNA): TGTGCCTGGGGGCGGGGGGGTATCCATGAGCAGTTCTTC. This rearrangement joins TRBV30 to TRBJ2-1; TRBD2 agrees at 9 bases. In germline, CDR1 is GTSNPN, CDR2 SVGIG (reference sequence). The ends lost 5 bases at V and 8 bases at J; junction bases unmatched: 7. The CDR3 runs to 13 residues.

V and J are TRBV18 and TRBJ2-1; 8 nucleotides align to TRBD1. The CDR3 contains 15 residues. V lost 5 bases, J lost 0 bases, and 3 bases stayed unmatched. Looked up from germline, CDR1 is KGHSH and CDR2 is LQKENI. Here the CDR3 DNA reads TGTGCCAGCTCAGGACAGGGAAACTCCTACAATGAGCAGTTCTTC. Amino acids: CASSGQGNSYNEQFF.

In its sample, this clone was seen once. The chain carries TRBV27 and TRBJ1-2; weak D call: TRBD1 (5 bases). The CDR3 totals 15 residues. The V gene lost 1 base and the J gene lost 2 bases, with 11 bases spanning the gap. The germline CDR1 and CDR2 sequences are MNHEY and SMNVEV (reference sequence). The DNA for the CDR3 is TGTGCCAGCAGTTTATACGGGGGAGAGAACTATGGCTACACCTTC. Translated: CASSLYGGENYGYTF.

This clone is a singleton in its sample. Here the CDR3 reads CASSFLDRPLEEQYF. CDR3 sequence (DNA): TGTGCCAGCAGCTTTTTGGACAGGCCACTTGAAGAGCAGTACTTC. This chain joins TRBV11-2 and TRBJ2-7; 7 bases fit TRBD1. CDR3 length: 15 residues. Germline assignment: CDR1 SGHAT and CDR2 FQNNGV. Trimming cost V 3 bases and J 7 bases; bases outside gene matches: 12.

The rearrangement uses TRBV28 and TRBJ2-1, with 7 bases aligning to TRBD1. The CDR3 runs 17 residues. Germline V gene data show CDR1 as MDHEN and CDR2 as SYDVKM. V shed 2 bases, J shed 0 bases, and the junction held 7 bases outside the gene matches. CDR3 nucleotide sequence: TGTGCCAGCAGTTTACCCGGGACAGATTTCTCCTACAATGAGCAGTTCTTC. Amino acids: CASSLPGTDFSYNEQFF. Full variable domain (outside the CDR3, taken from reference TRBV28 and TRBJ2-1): DVKVTQSSRYLVKRTGEKVFLECVQDMDHENMFWYRQDPGLGLRLIYFSYDVKMKEKGDIPEGYSVSREKKERFSLILESASTNQTSMYLCASSLPGTDFSYNEQFFGPGTRLTVL.